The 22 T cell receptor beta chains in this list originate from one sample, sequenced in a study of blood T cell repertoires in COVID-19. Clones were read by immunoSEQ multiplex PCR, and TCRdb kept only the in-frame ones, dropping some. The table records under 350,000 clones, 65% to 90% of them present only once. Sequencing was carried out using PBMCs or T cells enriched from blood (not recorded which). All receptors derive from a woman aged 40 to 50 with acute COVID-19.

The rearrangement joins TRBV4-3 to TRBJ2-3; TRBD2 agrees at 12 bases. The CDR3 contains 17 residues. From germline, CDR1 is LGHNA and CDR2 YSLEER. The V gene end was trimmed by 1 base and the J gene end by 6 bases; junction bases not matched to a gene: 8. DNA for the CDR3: TGCGCCAGCAGCCAAGCCTCGACTAGCGGGAGAACTGATACGCAGTATTTT. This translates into CASSQASTSGRTDTQYF.

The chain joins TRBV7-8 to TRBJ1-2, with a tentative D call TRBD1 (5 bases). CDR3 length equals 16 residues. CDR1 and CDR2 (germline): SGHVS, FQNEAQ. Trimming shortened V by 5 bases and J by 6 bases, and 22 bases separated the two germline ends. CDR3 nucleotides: TGTGCCAGCAGCCCCCGGGGGGGACGATGGGTAGATGGCTACACCTTC. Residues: CASSPRGGRWVDGYTF.

The DNA for the CDR3 is TGTGCCAGCAGCTTGGAGAACAGTAATTCACCCCTCCACTTT. It codes for CASSLENSNSPLHF. The chain has TRBV5-4 and TRBJ1-6, with D hard to call. CDR3 length: 14 amino acids. V dropped 0 bases and J dropped 6 bases, with 7 bases sitting between them. CDR1 and CDR2 (germline): SGHNT, YYREEE (reference sequence).

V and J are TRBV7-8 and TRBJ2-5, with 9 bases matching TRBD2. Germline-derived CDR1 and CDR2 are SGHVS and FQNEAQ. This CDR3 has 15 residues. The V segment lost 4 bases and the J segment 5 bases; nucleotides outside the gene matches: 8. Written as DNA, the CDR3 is TGTGCCAGCAGCTCGCGACTAGCGGATTGGGAGACCCAGTACTTC. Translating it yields CASSSRLADWETQYF. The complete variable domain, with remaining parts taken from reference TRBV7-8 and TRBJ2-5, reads GAGVSQSPRYKVAKRGQDVALRCDPISGHVSLFWYQQALGQGPEFLTYFQNEAQLDKSGLPSDRFFAERPEGSVSTLKIQRTQQEDSAVYLCASSSRLADWETQYFGPGTRLLVL.

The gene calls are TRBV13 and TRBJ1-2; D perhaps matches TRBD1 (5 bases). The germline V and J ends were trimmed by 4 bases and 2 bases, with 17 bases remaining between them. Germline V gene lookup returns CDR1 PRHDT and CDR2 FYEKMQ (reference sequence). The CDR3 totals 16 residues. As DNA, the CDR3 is TGTGCCAGCAGCTCGGATCTCCGTGGACACAACTATGGCTACACCTTC. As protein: CASSSDLRGHNYGYTF.

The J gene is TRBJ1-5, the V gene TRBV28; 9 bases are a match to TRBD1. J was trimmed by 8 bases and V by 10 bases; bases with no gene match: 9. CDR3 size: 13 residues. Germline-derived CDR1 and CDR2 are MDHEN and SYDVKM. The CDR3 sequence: CATYTGTGKPQHF. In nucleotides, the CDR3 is TGTGCCACCTATACCGGGACAGGGAAGCCCCAGCATTTT.

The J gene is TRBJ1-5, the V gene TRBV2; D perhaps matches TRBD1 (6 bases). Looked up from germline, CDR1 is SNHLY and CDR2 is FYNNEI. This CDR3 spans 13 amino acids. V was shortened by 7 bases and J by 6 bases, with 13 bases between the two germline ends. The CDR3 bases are TGTGCCAGCACTTCAGGGGTCCGTCAGCCCCAGCATTTT. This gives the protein CASTSGVRQPQHF. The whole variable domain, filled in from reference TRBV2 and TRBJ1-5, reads EPEVTQTPSHQVTQMGQEVILRCVPISNHLYFYWYRQILGQKVEFLVSFYNNEISEKSEIFDDQFSVERPDGSNFTLKIRSTKLEDSAMYFCASTSGVRQPQHFGDGTRLSIL.

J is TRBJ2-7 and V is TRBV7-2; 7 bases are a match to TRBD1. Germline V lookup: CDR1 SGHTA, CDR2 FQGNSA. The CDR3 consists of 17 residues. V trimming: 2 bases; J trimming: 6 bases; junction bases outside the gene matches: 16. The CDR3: CASSLRPGYRGSGEQYF. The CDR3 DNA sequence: TGTGCCAGCAGCTTACGGCCAGGATACAGGGGCTCGGGCGAGCAGTACTTC.

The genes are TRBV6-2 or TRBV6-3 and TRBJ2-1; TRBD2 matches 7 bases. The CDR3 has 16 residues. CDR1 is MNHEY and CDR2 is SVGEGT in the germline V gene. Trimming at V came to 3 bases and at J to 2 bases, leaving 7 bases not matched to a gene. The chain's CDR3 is CASSYIGGLTYNEQFF. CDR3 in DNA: TGTGCCAGCAGTTATATCGGGGGGTTAACCTACAATGAGCAGTTCTTC.

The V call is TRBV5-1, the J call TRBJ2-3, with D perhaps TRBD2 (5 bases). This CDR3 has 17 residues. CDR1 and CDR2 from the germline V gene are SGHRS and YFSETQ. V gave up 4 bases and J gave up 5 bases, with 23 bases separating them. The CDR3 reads CASSIGIANSAVDTQYF. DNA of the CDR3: TGCGCCAGCAGCATCGGGATAGCGAACTCTGCCGTAGATACGCAGTATTTT.

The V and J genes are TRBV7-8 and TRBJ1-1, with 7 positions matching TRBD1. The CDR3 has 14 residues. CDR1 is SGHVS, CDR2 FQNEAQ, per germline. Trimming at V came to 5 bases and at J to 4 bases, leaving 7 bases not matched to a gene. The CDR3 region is CASSQTGVSTEAFF. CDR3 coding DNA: TGTGCCAGCAGCCAAACAGGGGTTAGCACTGAAGCTTTCTTT.

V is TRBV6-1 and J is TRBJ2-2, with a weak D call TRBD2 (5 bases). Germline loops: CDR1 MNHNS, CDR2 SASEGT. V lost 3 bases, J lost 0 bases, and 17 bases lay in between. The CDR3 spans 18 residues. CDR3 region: CASSDYGPGYSNTGELFF. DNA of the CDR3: TGTGCCAGCAGTGACTACGGGCCGGGGTATTCGAACACCGGGGAGCTGTTTTTT.

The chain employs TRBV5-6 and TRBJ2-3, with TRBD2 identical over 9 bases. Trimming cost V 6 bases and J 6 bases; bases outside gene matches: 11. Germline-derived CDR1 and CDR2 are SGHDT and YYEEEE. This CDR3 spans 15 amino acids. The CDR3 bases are TGTGCCAGCAACCCCCTAGCGGGACCGGGGGATACGCAGTATTTT. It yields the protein CASNPLAGPGDTQYF.

CDR3 sequence: CASSLITGHSEQYF. The DNA of the CDR3 is TGCGCCAGCAGCTTGATCACAGGCCATTCCGAGCAGTACTTC. The rearrangement links TRBV5-1 to TRBJ2-7; perhaps TRBD1 as D (5 bases). Trimming took 1 base from V and 6 from J, leaving 14 bases between them. Per germline, CDR1 SGHRS and CDR2 YFSETQ. The CDR3 runs 14 residues.

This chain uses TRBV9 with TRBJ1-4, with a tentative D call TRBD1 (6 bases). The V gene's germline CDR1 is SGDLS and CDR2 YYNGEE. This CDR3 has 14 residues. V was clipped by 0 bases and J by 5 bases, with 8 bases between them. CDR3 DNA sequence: TGTGCCAGCAGCGTAGGACAGGCGAATGAAAAACTGTTTTTT. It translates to CASSVGQANEKLFF.

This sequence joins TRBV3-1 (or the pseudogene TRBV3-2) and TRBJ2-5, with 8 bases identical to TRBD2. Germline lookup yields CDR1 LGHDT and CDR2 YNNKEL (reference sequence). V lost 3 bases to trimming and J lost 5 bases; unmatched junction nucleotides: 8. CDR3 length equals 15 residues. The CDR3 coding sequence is TGTGCCAGCAGCCAGTCCAGCGGGGGTCGGGAGACCCAGTACTTC. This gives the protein CASSQSSGGRETQYF.

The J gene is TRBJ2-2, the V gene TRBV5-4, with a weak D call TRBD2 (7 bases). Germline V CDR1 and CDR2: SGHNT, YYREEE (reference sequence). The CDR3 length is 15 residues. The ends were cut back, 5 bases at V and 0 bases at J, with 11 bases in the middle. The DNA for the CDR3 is TGTGCCAGCAGAGGAGGGGGGGCGAACACCGGGGAGCTGTTTTTT. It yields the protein CASRGGGANTGELFF. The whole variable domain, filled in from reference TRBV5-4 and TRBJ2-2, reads ETGVTQSPTHLIKTRGQQVTLRCSSQSGHNTVSWYQQALGQGPQFIFQYYREEENGRGNFPPRFSGLQFPNYSSELNVNALELDDSALYLCASRGGGANTGELFFGEGSRLTVL.

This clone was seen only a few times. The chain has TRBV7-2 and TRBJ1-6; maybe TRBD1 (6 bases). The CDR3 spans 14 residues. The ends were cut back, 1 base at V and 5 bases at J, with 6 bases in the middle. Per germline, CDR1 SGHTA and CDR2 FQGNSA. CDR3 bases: TGTGCCAGCAGCTTAGGGACAGATAATTCACCCCTCCACTTT. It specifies CASSLGTDNSPLHF. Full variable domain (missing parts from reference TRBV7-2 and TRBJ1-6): GAGVSQSPSNKVTEKGKDVELRCDPISGHTALYWYRQSLGQGLEFLIYFQGNSAPDKSGLPSDRFSAERTGGSVSTLTIQRTQQEDSAVYLCASSLGTDNSPLHFGNGTRLTVT.

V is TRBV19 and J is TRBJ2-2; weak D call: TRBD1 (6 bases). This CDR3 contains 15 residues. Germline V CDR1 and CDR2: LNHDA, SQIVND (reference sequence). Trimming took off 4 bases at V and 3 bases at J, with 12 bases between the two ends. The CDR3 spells CASSKLGADTGELFF. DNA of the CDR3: TGTGCCAGTAGTAAACTGGGGGCGGACACCGGGGAGCTGTTTTTT.

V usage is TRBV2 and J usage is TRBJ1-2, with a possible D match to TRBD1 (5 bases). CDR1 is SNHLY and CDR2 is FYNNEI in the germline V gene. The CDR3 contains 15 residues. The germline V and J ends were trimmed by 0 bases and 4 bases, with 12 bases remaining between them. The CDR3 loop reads CASSEAAGTFYGYTF. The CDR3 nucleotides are TGTGCCAGCAGTGAAGCGGCCGGGACTTTCTATGGCTACACCTTC.

For the CDR3, the DNA is TGTGCCACCAGCAGTCTCCGGACGACAGGGGGAAGCTATGGCTACACCTTC. It codes for CATSSLRTTGGSYGYTF. The gene calls are TRBV15 and TRBJ1-2; 9 positions match TRBD1. Per the germline V gene, CDR1 is LNHNV and CDR2 is YYDKDF (reference sequence). V lost 3 bases to trimming and J lost 4 bases; unmatched junction nucleotides: 12. CDR3 length: 17 amino acids.

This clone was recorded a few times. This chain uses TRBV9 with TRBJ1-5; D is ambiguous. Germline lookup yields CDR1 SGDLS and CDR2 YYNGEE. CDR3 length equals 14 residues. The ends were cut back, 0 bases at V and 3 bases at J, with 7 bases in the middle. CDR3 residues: CASSVGHSNQPQHF. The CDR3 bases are TGTGCCAGCAGCGTAGGACATTCCAATCAGCCCCAGCATTTT.